This T cell receptor (beta chain) stems from a study of blood T cell repertoires in COVID-19. The cohort comprised adults aged 18 to 89 years residing in 20 to 30 US areas. How the authors handled the data: Amplification of reference gene primers provided the estimated nucleated cell counts. Libraries were prepared by immunoSEQ multiplex PCR; TCRdb keeps only in-frame clonotypes and omits some of them. The D gene and trimming were derived from the DNA, and the V and J assignments and clone size from that table. The repertoire consists of 360,000 or so clones, with under 90% occurring once and the leading ten covering less than 2%. This TCR was recovered from a young woman who had recovered from COVID-19. Sequencing was performed on PBMCs or T cells enriched from blood (not recorded which).

The CDR3 here is CASSQDLRGQGYYGYTF. In nucleotides, the CDR3 is TGCGCCAGCAGCCAAGATCTTAGGGGGCAGGGCTACTATGGCTACACCTTC. This sequence joins TRBV4-1 and TRBJ1-2; 7 bases agree with TRBD1. The CDR3 runs 17 residues. After removal of 0 bases from V and 3 bases from J, the junction contained 10 bases not matched to a gene. Germline values: CDR1 MGHRA, CDR2 YSYEKL.